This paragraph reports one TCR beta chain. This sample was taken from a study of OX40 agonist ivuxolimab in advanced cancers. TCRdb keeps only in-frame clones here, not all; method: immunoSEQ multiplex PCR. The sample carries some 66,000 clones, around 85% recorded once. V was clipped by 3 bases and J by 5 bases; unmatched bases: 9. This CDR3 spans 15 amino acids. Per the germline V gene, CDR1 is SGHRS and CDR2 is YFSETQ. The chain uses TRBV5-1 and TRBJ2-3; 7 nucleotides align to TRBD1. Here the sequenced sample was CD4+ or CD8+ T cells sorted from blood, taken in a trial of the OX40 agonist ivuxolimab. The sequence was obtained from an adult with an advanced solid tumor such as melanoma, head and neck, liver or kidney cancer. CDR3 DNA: TGCGCCAGCAGCTCGAGACAGGGAAGGCAAGATACGCAGTATTTT. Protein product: CASSSRQGRQDTQYF.